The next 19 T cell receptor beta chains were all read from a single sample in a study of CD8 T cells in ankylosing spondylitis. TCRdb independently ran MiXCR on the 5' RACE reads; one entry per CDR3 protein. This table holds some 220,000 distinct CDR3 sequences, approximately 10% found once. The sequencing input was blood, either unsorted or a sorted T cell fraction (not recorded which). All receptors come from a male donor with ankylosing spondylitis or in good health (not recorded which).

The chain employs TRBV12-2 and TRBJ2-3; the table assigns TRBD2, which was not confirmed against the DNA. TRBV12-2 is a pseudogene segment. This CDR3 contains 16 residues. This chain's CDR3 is CASRLGGSCFADTQYF. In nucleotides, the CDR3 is TGTGCAAGTCGCTTGGGCGGGAGCTGCTTTGCAGATACGCAGTATTTT.

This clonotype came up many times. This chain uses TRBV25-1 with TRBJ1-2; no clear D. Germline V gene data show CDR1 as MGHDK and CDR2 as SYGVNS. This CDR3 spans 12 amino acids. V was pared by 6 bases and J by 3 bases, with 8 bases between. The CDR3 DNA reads TGTGCCAGCAGCGCTGGTCACTATGGCTACACCTTC. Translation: CASSAGHYGYTF.

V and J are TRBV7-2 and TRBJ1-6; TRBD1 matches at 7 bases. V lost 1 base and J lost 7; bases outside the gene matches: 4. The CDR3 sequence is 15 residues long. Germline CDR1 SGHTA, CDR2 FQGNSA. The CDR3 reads CASSLGDSSNSPLHF. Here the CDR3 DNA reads TGTGCCAGCAGCTTAGGGGACAGCTCCAATTCACCCCTCCACTTT. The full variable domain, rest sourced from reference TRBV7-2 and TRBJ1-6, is GAGVSQSPSNKVTEKGKDVELRCDPISGHTALYWYRQSLGQGLEFLIYFQGNSAPDKSGLPSDRFSAERTGGSVSTLTIQRTQQEDSAVYLCASSLGDSSNSPLHFGNGTRLTVT.

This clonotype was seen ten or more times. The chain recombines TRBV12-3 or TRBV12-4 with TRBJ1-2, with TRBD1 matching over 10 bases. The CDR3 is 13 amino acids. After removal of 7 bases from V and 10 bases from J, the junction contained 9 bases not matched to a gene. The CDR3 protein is CASTLTGGLSYTF. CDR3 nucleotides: TGTGCCAGCACCCTGACAGGGGGCTTATCCTACACCTTC.

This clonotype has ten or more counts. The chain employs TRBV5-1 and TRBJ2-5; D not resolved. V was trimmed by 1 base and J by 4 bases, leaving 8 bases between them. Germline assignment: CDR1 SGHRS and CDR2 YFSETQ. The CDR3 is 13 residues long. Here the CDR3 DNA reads TGCGCCAGCAGCTTGCACAAGGGAGAGACCCAGTACTTC. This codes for CASSLHKGETQYF.

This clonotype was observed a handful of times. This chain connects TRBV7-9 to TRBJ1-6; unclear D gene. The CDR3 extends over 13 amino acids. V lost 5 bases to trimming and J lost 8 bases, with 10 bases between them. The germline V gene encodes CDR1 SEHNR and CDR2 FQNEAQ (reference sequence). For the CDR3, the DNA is TGTGCCAGCAGCAGAATCGCGGATTCACCCCTCCACTTT. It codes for CASSRIADSPLHF.

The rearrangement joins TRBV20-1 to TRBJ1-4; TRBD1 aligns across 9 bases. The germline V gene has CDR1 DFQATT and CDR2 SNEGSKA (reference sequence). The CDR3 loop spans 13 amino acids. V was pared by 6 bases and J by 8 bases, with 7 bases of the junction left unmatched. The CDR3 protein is CSATGTGREKLFF. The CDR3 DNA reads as TGCAGTGCCACCGGGACAGGGCGAGAAAAACTGTTTTTT.

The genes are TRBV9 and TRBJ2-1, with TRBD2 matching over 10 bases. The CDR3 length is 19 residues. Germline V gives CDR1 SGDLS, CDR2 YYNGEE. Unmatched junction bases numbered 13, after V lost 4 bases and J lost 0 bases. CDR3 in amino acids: CASSRRTSGSLSSYNEQFF. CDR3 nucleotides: TGTGCCAGCAGCCGCCGGACTAGCGGTTCACTGAGCTCCTACAATGAGCAGTTCTTC.

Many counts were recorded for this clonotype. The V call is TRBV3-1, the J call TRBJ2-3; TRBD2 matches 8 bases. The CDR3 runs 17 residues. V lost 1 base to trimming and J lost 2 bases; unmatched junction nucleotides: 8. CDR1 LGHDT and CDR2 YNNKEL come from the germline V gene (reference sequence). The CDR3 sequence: CASSQASGRDHTDTQYF. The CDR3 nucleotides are TGTGCCAGCAGCCAAGCCAGCGGGAGAGACCACACAGATACGCAGTATTTT.

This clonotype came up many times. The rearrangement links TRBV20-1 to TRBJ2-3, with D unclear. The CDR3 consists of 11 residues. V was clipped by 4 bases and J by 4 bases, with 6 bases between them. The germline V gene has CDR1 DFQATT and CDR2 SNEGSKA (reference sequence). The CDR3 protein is CSATIADTQYF. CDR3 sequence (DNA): TGCAGTGCTACAATCGCAGATACGCAGTATTTT.

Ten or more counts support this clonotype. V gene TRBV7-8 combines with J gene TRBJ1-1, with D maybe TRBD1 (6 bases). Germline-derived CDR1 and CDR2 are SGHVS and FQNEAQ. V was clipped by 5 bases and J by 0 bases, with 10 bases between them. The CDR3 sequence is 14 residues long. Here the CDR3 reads CASSRQVMNTEAFF. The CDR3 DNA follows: TGTGCCAGCAGCAGACAGGTAATGAACACTGAAGCTTTCTTT.

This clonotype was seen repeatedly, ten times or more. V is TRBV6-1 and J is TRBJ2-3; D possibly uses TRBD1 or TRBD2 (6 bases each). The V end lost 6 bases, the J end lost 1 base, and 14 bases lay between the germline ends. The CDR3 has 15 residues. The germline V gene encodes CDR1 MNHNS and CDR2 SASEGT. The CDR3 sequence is CASSPEGDRTDTQYF. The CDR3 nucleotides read TGTGCCAGCAGCCCGGAGGGGGACCGCACAGATACGCAGTATTTT.

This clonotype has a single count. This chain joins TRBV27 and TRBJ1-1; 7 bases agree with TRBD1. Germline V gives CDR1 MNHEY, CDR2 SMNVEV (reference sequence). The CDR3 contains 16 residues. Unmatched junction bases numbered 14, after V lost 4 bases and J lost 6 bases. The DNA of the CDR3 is TGTGCCAGCAGTTCGACGAACAGGGGCCCCTACTCTGAAGCTTTCTTT. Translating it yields CASSSTNRGPYSEAFF.

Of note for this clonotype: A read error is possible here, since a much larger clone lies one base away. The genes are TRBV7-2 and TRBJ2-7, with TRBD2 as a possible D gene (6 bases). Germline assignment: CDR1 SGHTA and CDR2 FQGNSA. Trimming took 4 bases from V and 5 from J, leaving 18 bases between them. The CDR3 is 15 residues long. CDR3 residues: CASSYGGTLQDEQYF. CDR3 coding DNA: TGTGCCAGCAGCTACGGCGGGACCCTCCAGGACGAGCAGTACTTC.

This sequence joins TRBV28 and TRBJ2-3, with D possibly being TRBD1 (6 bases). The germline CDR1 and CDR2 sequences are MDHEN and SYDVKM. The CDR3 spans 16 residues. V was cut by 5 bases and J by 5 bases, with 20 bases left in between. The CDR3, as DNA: TGTGCCAGCAGTCGGAAGGGGGTGGGGGTTTTAGATACGCAGTATTTT. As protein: CASSRKGVGVLDTQYF.

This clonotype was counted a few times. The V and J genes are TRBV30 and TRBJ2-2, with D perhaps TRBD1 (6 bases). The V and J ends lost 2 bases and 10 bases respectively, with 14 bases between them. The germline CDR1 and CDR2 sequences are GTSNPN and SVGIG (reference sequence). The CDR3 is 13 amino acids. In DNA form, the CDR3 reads TGTGCCTGGAGTTACGGACAGACCTCGGAGCTGTTTTTT. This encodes CAWSYGQTSELFF. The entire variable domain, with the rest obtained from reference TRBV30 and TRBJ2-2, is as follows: SQTIHQWPATLVQPVGSPLSLECTVEGTSNPNLYWYRQAAGRGLQLLFYSVGIGQISSEVPQNLSASRPQDRQFILSSKKLLLSDSGFYLCAWSYGQTSELFFGEGSRLTVL.

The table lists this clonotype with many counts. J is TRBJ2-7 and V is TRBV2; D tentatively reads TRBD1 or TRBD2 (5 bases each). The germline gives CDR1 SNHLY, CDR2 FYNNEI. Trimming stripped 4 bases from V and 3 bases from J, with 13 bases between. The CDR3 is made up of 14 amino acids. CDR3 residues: CASSAPGGGYEQYF. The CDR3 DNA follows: TGTGCCAGCAGTGCTCCGGGTGGGGGCTACGAGCAGTACTTC.

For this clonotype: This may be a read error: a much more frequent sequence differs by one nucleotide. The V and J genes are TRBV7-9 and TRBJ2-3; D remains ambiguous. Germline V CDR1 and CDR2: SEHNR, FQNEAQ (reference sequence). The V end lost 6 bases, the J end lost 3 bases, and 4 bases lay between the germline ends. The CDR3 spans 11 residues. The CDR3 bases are TGTGCCAGCAGGTTTACAGATACGCAGTATTTT. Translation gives CASRFTDTQYF.

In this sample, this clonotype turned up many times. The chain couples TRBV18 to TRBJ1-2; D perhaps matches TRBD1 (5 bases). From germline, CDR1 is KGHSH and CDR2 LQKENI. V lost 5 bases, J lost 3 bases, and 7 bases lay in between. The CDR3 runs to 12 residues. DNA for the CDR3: TGTGCCAGCTCAGAAGGGGACTATGGCTACACCTTC. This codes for CASSEGDYGYTF.